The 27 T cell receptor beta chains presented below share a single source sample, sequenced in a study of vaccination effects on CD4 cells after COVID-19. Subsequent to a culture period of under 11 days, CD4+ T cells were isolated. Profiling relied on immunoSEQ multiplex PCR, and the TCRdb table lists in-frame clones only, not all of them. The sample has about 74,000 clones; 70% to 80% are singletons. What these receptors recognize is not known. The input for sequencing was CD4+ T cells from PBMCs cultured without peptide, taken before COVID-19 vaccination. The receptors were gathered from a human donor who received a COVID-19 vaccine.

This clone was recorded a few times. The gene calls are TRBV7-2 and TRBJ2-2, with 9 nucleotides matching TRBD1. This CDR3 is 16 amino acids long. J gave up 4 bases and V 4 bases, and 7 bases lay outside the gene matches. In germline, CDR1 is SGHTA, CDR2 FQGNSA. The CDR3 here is CASSSTGGAGTGELFF. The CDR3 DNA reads TGTGCCAGCAGCTCAACAGGGGGCGCGGGCACCGGGGAGCTGTTTTTT.

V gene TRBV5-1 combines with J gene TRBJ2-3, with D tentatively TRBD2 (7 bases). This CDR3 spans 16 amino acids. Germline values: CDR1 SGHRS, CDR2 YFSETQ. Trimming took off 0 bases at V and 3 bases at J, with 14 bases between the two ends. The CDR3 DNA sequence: TGCGCCAGCAGCTTGGTTCTAGGGGGGGGGACAGATACGCAGTATTTT. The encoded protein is CASSLVLGGGTDTQYF.

CDR3 sequence reads: CASSLIPSGTQYF. In DNA form, the CDR3 reads TGTGCCAGCAGTTTAATCCCCTCAGGTACGCAGTATTTT. V and J are TRBV12-3 or TRBV12-4 and TRBJ2-3, with D uncertain. CDR3 length: 13 residues. Deletions cut 2 bases from V and 8 bases from J, with 11 bases between.

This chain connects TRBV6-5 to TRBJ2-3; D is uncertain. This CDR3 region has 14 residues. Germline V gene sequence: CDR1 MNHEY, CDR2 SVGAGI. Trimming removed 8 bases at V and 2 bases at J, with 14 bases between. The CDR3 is CASSLTTFTDTQYF. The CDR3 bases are TGTGCCAGCTCGTTGACGACCTTCACAGATACGCAGTATTTT.

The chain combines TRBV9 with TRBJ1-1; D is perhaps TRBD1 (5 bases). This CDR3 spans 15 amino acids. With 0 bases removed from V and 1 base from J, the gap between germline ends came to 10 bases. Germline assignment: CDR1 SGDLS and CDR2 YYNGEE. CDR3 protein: CASSVDGGANTEAFF. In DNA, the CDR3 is TGTGCCAGCAGCGTAGATGGGGGTGCGAACACTGAAGCTTTCTTT.

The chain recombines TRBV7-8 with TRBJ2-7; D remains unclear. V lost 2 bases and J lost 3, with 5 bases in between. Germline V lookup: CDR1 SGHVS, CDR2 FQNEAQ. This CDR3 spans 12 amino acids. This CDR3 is CASSLSHYEQYV. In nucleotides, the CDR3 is TGTGCCAGCAGCTTATCGCACTACGAGCAGTACGTC.

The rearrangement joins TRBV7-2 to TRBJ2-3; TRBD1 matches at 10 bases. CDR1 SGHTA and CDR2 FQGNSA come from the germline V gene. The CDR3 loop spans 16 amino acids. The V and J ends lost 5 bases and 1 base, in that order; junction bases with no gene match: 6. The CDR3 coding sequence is TGTGCCAGCAGCCTCCGGACAGGGGGTCGCACAGATACGCAGTATTTT. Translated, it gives CASSLRTGGRTDTQYF.

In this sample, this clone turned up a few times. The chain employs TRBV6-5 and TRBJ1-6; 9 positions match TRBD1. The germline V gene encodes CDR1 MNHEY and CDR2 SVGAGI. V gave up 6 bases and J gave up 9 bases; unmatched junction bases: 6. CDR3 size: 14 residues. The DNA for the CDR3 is TGTGCCAGCAGGCCGGACAGGGGACGTTCACCCCTCCACTTT. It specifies CASRPDRGRSPLHF.

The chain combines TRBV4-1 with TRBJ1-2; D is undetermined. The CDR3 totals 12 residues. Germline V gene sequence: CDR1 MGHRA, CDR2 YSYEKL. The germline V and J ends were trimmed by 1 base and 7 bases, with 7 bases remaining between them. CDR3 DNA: TGCGCCAGCAGCCAAGGTCCAGTTGGCTACACCTTC. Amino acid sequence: CASSQGPVGYTF.

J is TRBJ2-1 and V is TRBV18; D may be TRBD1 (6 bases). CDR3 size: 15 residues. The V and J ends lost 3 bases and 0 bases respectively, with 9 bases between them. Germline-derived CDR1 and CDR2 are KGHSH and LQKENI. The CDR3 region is CASSPSQGSYNEQFF. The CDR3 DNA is TGTGCCAGCTCACCGTCACAGGGCTCCTACAATGAGCAGTTCTTC.

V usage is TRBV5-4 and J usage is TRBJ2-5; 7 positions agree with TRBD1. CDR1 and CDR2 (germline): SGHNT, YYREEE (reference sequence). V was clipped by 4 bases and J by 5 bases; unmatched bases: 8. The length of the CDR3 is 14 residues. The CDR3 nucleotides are TGTGCCAGCAGCCCCAACAGGGGCAGGGAGACCCAGTACTTC. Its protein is CASSPNRGRETQYF. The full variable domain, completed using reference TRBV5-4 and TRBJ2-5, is ETGVTQSPTHLIKTRGQQVTLRCSSQSGHNTVSWYQQALGQGPQFIFQYYREEENGRGNFPPRFSGLQFPNYSSELNVNALELDDSALYLCASSPNRGRETQYFGPGTRLLVL.

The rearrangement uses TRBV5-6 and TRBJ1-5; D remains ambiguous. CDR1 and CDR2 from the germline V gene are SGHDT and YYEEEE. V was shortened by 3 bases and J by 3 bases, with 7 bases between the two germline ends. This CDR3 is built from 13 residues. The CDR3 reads CASSSGANQPQHF. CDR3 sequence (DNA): TGTGCCAGCAGCTCAGGTGCCAATCAGCCCCAGCATTTT.

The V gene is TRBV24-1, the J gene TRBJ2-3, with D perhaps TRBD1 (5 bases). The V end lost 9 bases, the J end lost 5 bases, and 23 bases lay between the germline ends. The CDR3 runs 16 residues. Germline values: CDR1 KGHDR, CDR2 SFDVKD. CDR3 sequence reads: CATAQATVEIGDTQYF. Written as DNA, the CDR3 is TGTGCCACCGCACAGGCGACGGTAGAGATAGGAGATACGCAGTATTTT.

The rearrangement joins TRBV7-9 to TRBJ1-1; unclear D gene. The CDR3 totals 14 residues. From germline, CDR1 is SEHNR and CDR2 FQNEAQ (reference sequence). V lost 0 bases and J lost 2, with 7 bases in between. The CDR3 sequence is CASSLAAGNTEAFF. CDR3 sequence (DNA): TGTGCCAGCAGCTTAGCGGCGGGTAACACTGAAGCTTTCTTT.

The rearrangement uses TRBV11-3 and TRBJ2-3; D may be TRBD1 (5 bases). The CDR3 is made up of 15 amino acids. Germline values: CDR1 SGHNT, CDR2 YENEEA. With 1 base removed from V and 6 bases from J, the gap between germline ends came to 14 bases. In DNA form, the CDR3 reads TGTGCCAGCAGCTTAGGGCTCCCAGGGATGGATACGCAGTATTTT. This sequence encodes CASSLGLPGMDTQYF.

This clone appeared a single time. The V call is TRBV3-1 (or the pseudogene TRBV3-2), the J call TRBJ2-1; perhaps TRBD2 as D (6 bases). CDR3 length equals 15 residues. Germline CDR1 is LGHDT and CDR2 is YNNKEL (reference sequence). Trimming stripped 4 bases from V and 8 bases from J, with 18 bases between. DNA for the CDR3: TGTGCCAGCAGCCCCCTTCTAGCGAGGGACGATGAGCAGTTCTTC. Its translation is CASSPLLARDDEQFF.

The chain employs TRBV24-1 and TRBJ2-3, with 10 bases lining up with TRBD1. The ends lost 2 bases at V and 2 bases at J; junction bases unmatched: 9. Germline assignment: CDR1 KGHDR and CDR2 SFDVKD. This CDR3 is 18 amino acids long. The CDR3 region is CATSDSGTGEGFTDTQYF. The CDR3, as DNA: TGTGCCACCAGTGATTCGGGGACAGGGGAGGGTTTCACAGATACGCAGTATTTT.

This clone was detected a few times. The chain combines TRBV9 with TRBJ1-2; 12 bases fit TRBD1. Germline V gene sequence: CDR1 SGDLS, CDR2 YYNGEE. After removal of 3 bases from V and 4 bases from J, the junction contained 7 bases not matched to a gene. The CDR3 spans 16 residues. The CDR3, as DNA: TGTGCCAGCAGCGCACCGGGACAGGGGGCCCTCTATGGCTACACCTTC. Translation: CASSAPGQGALYGYTF.

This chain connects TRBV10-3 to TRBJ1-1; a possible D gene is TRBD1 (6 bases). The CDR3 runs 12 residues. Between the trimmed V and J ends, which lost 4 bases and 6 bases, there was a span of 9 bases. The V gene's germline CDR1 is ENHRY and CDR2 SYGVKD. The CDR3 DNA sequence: TGTGCCATCAGTGGAGGACAGTCTGAAGCTTTCTTT. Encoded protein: CAISGGQSEAFF.

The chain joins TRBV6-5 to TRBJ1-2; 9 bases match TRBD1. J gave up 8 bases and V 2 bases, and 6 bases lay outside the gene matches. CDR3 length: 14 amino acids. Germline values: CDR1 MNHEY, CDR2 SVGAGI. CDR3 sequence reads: CASSYTGGEGGYTF. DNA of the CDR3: TGTGCCAGCAGTTACACAGGGGGCGAGGGCGGCTACACCTTC.

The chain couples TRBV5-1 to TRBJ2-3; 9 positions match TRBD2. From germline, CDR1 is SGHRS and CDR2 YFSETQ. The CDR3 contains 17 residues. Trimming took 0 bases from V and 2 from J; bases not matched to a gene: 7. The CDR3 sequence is CASSLAPSGDPTDTQYF. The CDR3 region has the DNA TGCGCCAGCAGCTTGGCGCCTAGCGGGGACCCCACAGATACGCAGTATTTT.

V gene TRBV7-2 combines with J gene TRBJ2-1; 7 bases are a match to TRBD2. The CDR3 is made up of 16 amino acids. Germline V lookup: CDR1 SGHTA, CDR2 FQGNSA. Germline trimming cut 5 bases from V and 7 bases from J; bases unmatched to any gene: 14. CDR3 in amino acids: CASSHWGGRGLNEQFF. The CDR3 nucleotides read TGTGCCAGCAGCCATTGGGGTGGGCGGGGGTTAAATGAGCAGTTCTTC.

In DNA, the CDR3 is TGCGCCAGCAGCTTGTGGGGGCAGACCCAAGAGACCCAGTACTTC. As protein: CASSLWGQTQETQYF. The chain has TRBV5-1 and TRBJ2-5; D possibly corresponds to TRBD1 (6 bases). This CDR3 is built from 15 residues. Germline-derived CDR1 and CDR2 are SGHRS and YFSETQ. Trimming stripped 1 base from V and 1 base from J, with 11 bases between. Looking up the rest from reference TRBV5-1 and TRBJ2-5 gives the full variable domain: KAGVTQTPRYLIKTRGQQVTLSCSPISGHRSVSWYQQTPGQGLQFLFEYFSETQRNKGNFPGRFSGRQFSNSRSEMNVSTLELGDSALYLCASSLWGQTQETQYFGPGTRLLVL.

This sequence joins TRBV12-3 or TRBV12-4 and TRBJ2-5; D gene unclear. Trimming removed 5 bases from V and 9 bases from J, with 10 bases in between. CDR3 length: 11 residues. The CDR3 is CASSVYRAQYF. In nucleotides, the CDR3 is TGTGCCAGCAGTGTATATCGAGCCCAGTACTTC.

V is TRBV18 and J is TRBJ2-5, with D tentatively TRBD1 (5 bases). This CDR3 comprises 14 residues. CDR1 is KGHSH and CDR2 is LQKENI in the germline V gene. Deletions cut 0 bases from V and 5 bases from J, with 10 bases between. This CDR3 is CASSPPGASETQYF. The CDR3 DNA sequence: TGTGCCAGCTCACCACCAGGGGCCTCGGAGACCCAGTACTTC. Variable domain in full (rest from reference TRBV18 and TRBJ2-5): NAGVMQNPRHLVRRRGQEARLRCSPMKGHSHVYWYRQLPEEGLKFMVYLQKENIIDESGMPKERFSAEFPKEGPSILRIQQVVRGDSAAYFCASSPPGASETQYFGPGTRLLVL.

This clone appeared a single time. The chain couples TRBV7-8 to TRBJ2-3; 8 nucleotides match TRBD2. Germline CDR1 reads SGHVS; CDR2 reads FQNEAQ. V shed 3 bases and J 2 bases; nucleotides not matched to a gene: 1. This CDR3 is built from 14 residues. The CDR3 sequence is CASSLRGDTDTQYF. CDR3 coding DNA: TGTGCCAGCAGCTTGCGGGGGGACACAGATACGCAGTATTTT.

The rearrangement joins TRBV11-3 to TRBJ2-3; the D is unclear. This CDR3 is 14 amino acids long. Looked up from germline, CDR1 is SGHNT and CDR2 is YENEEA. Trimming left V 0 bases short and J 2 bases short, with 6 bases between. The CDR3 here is CASSLEVDTDTQYF. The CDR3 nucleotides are TGTGCCAGCAGCTTAGAGGTCGACACAGATACGCAGTATTTT.